This T cell receptor beta chain is drawn from a study of spatial heterogeneity in lung cancer. Whole-study context: The average count in raw reads for each unique TCR and UMI combination exceeded nine appearances.

Individual TCR cDNA molecules each bore their own unique molecular identifier. MiXCR was run by TCRdb on the 5' RACE reads, yielding one entry per CDR3 protein. The table has around 2,900 distinct CDR3 sequences, almost 4.5% seen once. Time point here: sample taken at primary tumor resection. Whole RNA, isolated from tumor, nontumor lung or frozen PBMC, was sequenced without prior sorting. This clonotype was counted many times. The antigen is undetermined. Study-level points and caveats: Tumor mutation count correlated with how many alpha and beta TCRs expanded intratumorally. Estimation of coverage gave values of around 7% for alpha and 13% to 15% for beta chains in tumor T cells.

The sequencing here drew on lung tumor tissue, taken at surgery. This TCR was recovered from a female donor with early-stage non-small cell lung cancer.

CDR3 nucleotide sequence: TGTGCCAGCAGCCGCGGGGCTTGGAGCACCGGGGAGCTGTTTTTT. This sequence encodes CASSRGAWSTGELFF. The chain employs TRBV7-2 and TRBJ2-2, with a weak D call TRBD2 (6 bases). With 5 bases removed from V and 4 bases from J, the gap between germline ends came to 14 bases. The CDR3 consists of 15 residues. Germline CDR1 is SGHTA and CDR2 is FQGNSA.